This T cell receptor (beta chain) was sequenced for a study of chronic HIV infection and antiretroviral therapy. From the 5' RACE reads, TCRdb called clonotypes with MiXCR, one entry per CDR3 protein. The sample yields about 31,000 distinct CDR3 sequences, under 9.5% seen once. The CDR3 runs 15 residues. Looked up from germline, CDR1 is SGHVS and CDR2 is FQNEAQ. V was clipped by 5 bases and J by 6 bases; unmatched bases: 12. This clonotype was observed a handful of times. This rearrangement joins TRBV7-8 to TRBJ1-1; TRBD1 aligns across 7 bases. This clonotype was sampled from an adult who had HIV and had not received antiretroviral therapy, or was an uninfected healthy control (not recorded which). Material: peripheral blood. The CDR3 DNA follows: TGTGCCAGCAGCACCGGACAGGTCCGTGGGGCTGAAGCTTTCTTT. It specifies CASSTGQVRGAEAFF.